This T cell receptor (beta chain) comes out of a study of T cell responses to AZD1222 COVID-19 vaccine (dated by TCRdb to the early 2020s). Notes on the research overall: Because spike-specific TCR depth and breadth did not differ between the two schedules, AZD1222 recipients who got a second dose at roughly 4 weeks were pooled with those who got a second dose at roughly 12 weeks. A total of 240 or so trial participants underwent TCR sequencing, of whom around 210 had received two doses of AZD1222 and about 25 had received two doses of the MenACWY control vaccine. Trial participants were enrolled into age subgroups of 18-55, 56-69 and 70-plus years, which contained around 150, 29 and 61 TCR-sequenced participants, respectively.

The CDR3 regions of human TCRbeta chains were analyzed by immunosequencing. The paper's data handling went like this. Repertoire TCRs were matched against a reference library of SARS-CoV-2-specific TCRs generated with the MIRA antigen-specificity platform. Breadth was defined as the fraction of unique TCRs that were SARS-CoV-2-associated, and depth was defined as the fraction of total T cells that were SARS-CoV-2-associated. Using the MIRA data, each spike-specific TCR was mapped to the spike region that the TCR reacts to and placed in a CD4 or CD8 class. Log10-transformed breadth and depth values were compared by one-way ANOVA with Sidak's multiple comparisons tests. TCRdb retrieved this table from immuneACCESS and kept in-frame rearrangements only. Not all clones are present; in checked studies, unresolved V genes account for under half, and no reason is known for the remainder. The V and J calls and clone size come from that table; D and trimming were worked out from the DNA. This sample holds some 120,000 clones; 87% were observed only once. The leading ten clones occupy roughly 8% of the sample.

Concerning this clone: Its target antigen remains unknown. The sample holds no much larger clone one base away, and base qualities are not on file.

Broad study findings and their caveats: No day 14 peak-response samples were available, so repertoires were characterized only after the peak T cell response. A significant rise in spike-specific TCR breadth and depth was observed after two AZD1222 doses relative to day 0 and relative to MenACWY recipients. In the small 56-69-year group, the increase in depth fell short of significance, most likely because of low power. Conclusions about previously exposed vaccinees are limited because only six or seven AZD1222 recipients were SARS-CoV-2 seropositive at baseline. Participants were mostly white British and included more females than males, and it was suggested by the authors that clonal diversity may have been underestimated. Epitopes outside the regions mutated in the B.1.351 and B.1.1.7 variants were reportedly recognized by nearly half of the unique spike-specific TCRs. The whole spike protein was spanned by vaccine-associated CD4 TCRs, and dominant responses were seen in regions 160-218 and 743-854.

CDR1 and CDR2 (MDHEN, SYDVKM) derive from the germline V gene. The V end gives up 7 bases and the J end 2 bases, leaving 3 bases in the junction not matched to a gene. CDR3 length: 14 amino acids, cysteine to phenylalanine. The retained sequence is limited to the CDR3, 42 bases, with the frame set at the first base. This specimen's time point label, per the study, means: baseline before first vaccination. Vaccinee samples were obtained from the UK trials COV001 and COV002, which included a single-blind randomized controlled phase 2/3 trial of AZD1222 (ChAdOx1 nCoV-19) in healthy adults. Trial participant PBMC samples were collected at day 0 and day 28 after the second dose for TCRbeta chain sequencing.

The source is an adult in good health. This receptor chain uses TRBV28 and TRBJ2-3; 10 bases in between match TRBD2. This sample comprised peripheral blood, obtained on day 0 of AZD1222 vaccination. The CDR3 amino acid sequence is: CASTGTSDTDTQYF. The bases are TGTGCCAGCACTGGGACTAGCGACACAGATACGCAGTATTTT.